The 11 T cell receptor beta chains below come from one sample, sequenced in a study of shared clonotypes between healthy human individuals. Here immunoSEQ multiplex PCR was the method, and the copy in TCRdb shows in-frame clones only, minus some. The sample contains roughly 2.5 million clones, around nine tenths of which appear only once. Sample: naive CD4+ T cells sorted from blood. As for subset: CD45RA+ positively selected. The receptor source for this set is a man aged 18 to 29 in good health.

This chain joins TRBV10-2 and TRBJ2-7; 8 nucleotides line up with TRBD1. CDR3 length equals 12 residues. Trimming removed 10 bases from V and 3 bases from J; junction bases left unmatched: 5. Germline CDR1 reads WSHSY; CDR2 reads SAAADI. This CDR3 reads CATGQGLYEQYF. The CDR3 nucleotides read TGCGCCACCGGACAGGGCCTCTACGAGCAGTACTTC.

The rearrangement uses TRBV14 and TRBJ1-1, with 9 bases fitting TRBD1. J was trimmed by 5 bases and V by 1 base; bases with no gene match: 8. The germline V gene has CDR1 SGHDN and CDR2 FVKESK. The CDR3 consists of 16 residues. CDR3 residues: CASSQGGQGPGTEAFF. As DNA, the CDR3 is TGTGCCAGCAGCCAAGGAGGACAGGGGCCTGGGACTGAAGCTTTCTTT.

The chain has TRBV6-5 and TRBJ2-7; D uncertain. Germline V gene lookup returns CDR1 MNHEY and CDR2 SVGAGI. The CDR3 covers 13 residues. Deletions cut 2 bases from V and 2 bases from J, with 7 bases between. The CDR3 region is CASSYRSTYEQYF. Here the CDR3 DNA reads TGTGCCAGCAGTTACCGGAGTACCTACGAGCAGTACTTC.

The V call is TRBV11-2, the J call TRBJ1-2; possibly TRBD1 for D (5 bases). CDR3 length: 14 residues. Trimming stripped 1 base from V and 2 bases from J, with 8 bases between. Germline V lookup: CDR1 SGHAT, CDR2 FQNNGV. The CDR3 bases are TGTGCCAGCAGCTTAGGGAGGGACAACTATGGCTACACCTTC. Encoded protein: CASSLGRDNYGYTF. The complete variable domain, with remaining parts taken from reference TRBV11-2 and TRBJ1-2, reads EAGVAQSPRYKIIEKRQSVAFWCNPISGHATLYWYQQILGQGPKLLIQFQNNGVVDDSQLPKDRFSAERLKGVDSTLKIQPAKLEDSAVYLCASSLGRDNYGYTFGSGTRLTVV.

This clone was recorded once. Other DNA sequences within the sample encode an identical CDR3. DNA for the CDR3: TGTGCCAGCAGCGGGACTAGCGGGACCGGGGAGCTGTTTTTT. Its translation: CASSGTSGTGELFF. The V call is TRBV2, the J call TRBJ2-2; 12 bases line up with TRBD2. The CDR3 extends over 14 amino acids. The germline V gene encodes CDR1 SNHLY and CDR2 FYNNEI. V shed 6 bases and J 5 bases; nucleotides not matched to a gene: 1.

The chain has TRBV7-9 and TRBJ1-5; D might be TRBD1 (5 bases). Germline V gives CDR1 SEHNR, CDR2 FQNEAQ (reference sequence). V lost 3 bases to trimming and J lost 3 bases, with 9 bases between them. CDR3 length: 14 residues. The CDR3 loop is CASSFSGVNQPQHF. The CDR3 coding sequence is TGTGCCAGCAGCTTCTCGGGGGTCAATCAGCCCCAGCATTTT.

This sequence joins TRBV11-2 and TRBJ1-3; D is uncertain. Trimming removed 8 bases at V and 0 bases at J, with 8 bases between. Per the germline V gene, CDR1 is SGHAT and CDR2 is FQNNGV. The CDR3 covers 13 residues. The CDR3 region is CASSGSSGNTIYF. The CDR3 region has the DNA TGTGCCAGCTCGGGGAGCTCTGGAAACACCATATATTTT.

J is TRBJ2-1 and V is TRBV7-9, with D perhaps TRBD2 (5 bases). Germline-derived CDR1 and CDR2 are SEHNR and FQNEAQ (reference sequence). CDR3 length: 13 amino acids. Trimming pared 5 bases from V and 8 bases from J, leaving 13 bases between. CDR3 DNA sequence: TGTGCCAGCAGCCCAGAGGGCCAGGATGAGCAGTTCTTC. It translates to CASSPEGQDEQFF. The variable domain in full, completed from reference TRBV7-9 and TRBJ2-1, reads DTGVSQNPRHKITKRGQNVTFRCDPISEHNRLYWYRQTLGQGPEFLTYFQNEAQLEKSRLLSDRFSAERPKGSFSTLEIQRTEQGDSAMYLCASSPEGQDEQFFGPGTRLTVL.

The chain couples TRBV19 to TRBJ2-2; possibly TRBD1 for D (5 bases). CDR3 size: 14 residues. The germline CDR1 and CDR2 sequences are LNHDA and SQIVND (reference sequence). Trimming stripped 5 bases from V and 6 bases from J, with 13 bases between. CDR3 coding DNA: TGTGCCAGTAGTCCCGACCAGGGATCCGGGGAGCTGTTTTTT. Translated: CASSPDQGSGELFF.

This rearrangement joins TRBV5-4 to TRBJ2-3; D not resolved. This CDR3 spans 14 amino acids. Trimming cost V 2 bases and J 9 bases, with 16 bases left between them. From germline, CDR1 is SGHNT and CDR2 YYREEE (reference sequence). CDR3 region: CASSFFTATGTQYF. The CDR3 DNA sequence: TGTGCCAGCAGCTTCTTTACAGCGACCGGGACGCAGTATTTT.

This chain uses TRBV19 with TRBJ2-6; 10 bases map to TRBD1. Trimming at V came to 1 base and at J to 2 bases, leaving 11 bases not matched to a gene. This CDR3 contains 20 residues. CDR1 LNHDA and CDR2 SQIVND come from the germline V gene (reference sequence). The CDR3 loop reads CASSIVRDRGRIAGANVLTF. The CDR3 bases are TGTGCCAGTAGTATAGTGAGAGACAGGGGGCGCATCGCTGGGGCCAACGTCCTGACTTTC.